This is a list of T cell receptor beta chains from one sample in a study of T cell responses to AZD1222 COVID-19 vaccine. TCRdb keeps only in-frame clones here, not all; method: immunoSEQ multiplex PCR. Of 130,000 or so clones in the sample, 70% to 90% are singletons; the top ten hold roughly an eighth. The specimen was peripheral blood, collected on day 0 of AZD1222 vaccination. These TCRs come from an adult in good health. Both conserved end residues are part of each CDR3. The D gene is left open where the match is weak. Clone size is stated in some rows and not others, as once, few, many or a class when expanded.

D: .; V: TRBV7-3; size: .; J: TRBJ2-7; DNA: TGTGCCAGCAGCGACCTTACAGATCCCTACGAGCAGTACTTC; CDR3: CASSDLTDPYEQYF
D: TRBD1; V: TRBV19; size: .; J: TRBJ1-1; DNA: TGTGCCAGTAGTATCAGGGGGGCGGGCACTGAAGCTTTCTTT; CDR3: CASSIRGAGTEAFF
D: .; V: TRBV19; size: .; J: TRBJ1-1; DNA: TGTGCCAGTAGTATAGTAGGAGGGGACACTGAAGCTTTCTTT; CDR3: CASSIVGGDTEAFF
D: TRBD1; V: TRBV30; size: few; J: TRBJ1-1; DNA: TGTGCCTGGAGCGACAGGGTGAACACTGAAGCTTTCTTT; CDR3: CAWSDRVNTEAFF
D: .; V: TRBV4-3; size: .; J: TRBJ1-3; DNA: TGCGCCAGCAGCCAAGATTTAGCGGAGCGCTCTGGAAACACCATATATTTT; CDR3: CASSQDLAERSGNTIYF
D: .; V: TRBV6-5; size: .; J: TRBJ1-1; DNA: TGTGCCAGCAGTTTCAGGGGGAACACTGAAGCTTTCTTT; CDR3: CASSFRGNTEAFF
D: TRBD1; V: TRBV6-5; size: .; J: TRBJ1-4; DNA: TGTGCCAGATACAGGGGGCTTAATAATGAAAAACTGTTTTTT; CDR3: CARYRGLNNEKLFF
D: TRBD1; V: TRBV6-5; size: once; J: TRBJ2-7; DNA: TGTGCCAGCAGTTCTTCTTCTCCGGGACAGGCGTACGAGCAGTACTTC; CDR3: CASSSSSPGQAYEQYF
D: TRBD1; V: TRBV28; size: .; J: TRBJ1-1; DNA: TGTGCCAGCAGTTTTGGGGGACAGGGGGTCATGAACACTGAAGCTTTCTTT; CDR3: CASSFGGQGVMNTEAFF
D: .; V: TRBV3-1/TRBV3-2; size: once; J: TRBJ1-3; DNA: TGTGCCAGCAGCCAAGGCCCAGGGAGCTCTGGAAACACCATATATTTT; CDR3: CASSQGPGSSGNTIYF
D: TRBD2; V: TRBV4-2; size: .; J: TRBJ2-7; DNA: TGTGCCAGCAGCCAAGCGTATCCGGGAGGAGAAAACGAGCAGTACTTC; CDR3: CASSQAYPGGENEQYF
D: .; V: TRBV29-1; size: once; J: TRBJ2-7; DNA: TGCAGCGTGTTTGTTTGCCTGCAGTACTTC; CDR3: CSVFVCLQYF
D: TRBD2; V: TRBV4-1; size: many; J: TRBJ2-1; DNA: TGCGCCAGCAGCCAAGTCTTGGGGCGGGAGCAAGGCAATGAGCAGTTCTTC; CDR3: CASSQVLGREQGNEQFF
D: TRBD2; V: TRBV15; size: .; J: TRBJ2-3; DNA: TGTGCCACCAGCAGAGCCATGTCGGCGGGAGGCCGGGGGGCAGATACGCAGTATTTT; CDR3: CATSRAMSAGGRGADTQYF
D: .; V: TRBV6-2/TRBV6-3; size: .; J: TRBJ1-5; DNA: TGTGCCAGCAGTTACGGAGCAAATAGCAATCAGCCCCAGCATTTT; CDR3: CASSYGANSNQPQHF
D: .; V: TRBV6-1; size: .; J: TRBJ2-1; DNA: TGTGCCAGCAGCCACGGGACTGCAAACAATGAGCAGTTCTTC; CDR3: CASSHGTANNEQFF
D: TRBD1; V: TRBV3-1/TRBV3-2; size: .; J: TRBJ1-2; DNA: TGTGCCAGCAGCCCTGAGGGGCCAGGGGGAGACTATGGCTACACCTTC; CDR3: CASSPEGPGGDYGYTF
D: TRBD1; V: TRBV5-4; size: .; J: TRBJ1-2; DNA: TGTGCCAGCAGCTGGGGGACAGGGGCCTATGGCTACACCTTC; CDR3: CASSWGTGAYGYTF
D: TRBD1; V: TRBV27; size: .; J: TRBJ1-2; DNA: TGTGCCAGCAGACATCCGGGACAGTCCTATGGCTACACCTTC; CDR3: CASRHPGQSYGYTF
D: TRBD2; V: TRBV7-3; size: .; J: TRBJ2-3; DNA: TGTGCCAGCAGCTTTGGACTAGCGGGAGCAGATACGCAGTATTTT; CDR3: CASSFGLAGADTQYF
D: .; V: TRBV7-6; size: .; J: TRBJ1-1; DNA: TGTGCCAGCAGCCAAAAGAACACTGAAGCTTTCTTT; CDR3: CASSQKNTEAFF
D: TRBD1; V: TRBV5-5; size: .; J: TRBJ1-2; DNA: TGTGCCAGCAGCTTGGCGACAGGGTTGGTCTCTGGCTACACCTTC; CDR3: CASSLATGLVSGYTF
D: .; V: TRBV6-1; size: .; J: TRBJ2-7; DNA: TGTGCCAGCAGTGAAGGGAGAACGCGAATCTACGAGCAGTACTTC; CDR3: CASSEGRTRIYEQYF
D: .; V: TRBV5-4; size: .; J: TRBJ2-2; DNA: TGTGCCAGCAGCTTATCGGGGGCAGGCACCGGGGAGCTGTTTTTT; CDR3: CASSLSGAGTGELFF
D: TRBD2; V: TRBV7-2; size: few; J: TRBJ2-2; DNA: TGTGCCAGCAGCTTAGTTTTTAGCGGGGGTTCCGGGGAGCTGTTTTTT; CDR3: CASSLVFSGGSGELFF
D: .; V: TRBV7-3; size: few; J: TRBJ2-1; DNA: TGTGCCAGCAGCTTTGGGGGGTACAATGAGCAGTTCTTC; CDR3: CASSFGGYNEQFF
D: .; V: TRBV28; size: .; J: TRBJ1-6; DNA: TGTGCCAGCAGTTTGCAGGGCGATTCACCCCTCCACTTT; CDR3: CASSLQGDSPLHF
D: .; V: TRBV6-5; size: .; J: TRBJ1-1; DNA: TGTGCCAGCTGGGACGGCTGGGGCACTGAAGCTTTCTTT; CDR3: CASWDGWGTEAFF
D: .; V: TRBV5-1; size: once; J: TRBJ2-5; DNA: TGCGCCAGCAGCGGAGGTCGAGGATTTCAAGAGACCCAGTACTTC; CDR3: CASSGGRGFQETQYF
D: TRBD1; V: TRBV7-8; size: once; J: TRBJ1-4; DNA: TGTGCCAGCAGTCGCGAGGACAGGGGAGAGGAAAAACTGTTTTTT; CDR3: CASSREDRGEEKLFF
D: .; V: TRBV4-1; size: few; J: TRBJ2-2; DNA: TGCGCCAGCAGCCGAGACACGGACACCGGGGAGCTGTTTTTT; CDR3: CASSRDTDTGELFF
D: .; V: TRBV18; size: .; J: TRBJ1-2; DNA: TGTGCCAGCTCACAACTCGACCAGGGTGACTATGGCTACACCTTC; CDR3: CASSQLDQGDYGYTF
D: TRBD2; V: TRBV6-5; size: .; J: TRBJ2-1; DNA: TGTGCCAGCCGGACTAGCGGGTTCAATGAGCAGTTCTTC; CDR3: CASRTSGFNEQFF
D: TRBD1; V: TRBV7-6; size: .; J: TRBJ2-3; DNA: TGTGCCAGCAGCGACAGGGAAAGCACAGATACGCAGTATTTT; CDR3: CASSDRESTDTQYF
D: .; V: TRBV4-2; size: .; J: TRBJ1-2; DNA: TGTGCCAGCAGCCAAGGACCACGACAGGGCTACACCTTC; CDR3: CASSQGPRQGYTF
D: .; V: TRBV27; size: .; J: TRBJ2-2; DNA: TGTGCCAGCACAGGCGGCAGGGGCGATACCGGGGAGCTGTTTTTT; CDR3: CASTGGRGDTGELFF
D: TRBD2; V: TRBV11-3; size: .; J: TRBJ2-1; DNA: TGTGCCAGCAGCTTAGATCGATTCGCGGGAGGACATGAGCAGTTCTTC; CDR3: CASSLDRFAGGHEQFF
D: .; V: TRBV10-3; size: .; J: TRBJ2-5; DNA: TGTGCCATCAGTCGACTAGACCAAGAGACCCAGTACTTC; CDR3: CAISRLDQETQYF
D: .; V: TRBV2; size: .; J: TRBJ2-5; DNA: TGTGCCAGTACCGGCAGGCCACGAGAGACCCAGTACTTC; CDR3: CASTGRPRETQYF
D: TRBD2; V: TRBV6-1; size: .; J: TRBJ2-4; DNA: TGTGCCAGCAGTGAGAGCGGGGGAGCCAAAAACATTCAGTACTTC; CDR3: CASSESGGAKNIQYF
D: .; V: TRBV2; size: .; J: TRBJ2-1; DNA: TGTGCCAGCAGAAGGGGGGAGGGGGTGAATGAGCAGTTCTTC; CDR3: CASRRGEGVNEQFF